The 18 T cell receptor beta chains listed next were all sequenced from one sample in a study of long-term antiretroviral therapy in people with HIV (dated by TCRdb to about 2022). Sequencing of the TRB variable region was done with the immunoSEQ hsTCRB v3.0 assay at survey level resolution. As stored in TCRdb, this immuneACCESS dataset retains in-frame rearrangements with V and J assigned. A fraction of the clones does not appear; measured against another copy, unresolved V genes explain less than half of the discrepancy, and the remainder lacks a known reason. This sample gives around 13,000 clones in total; roughly 78% of them show up just once. Approximately 14% of the sample is taken by the ten largest. Sample: unsorted PBMCs, taken 3.2 years before starting antiretroviral therapy. The receptors were sampled from a man aged 35-49 years with HIV.

A few counts support this clone. A junction boundary mismatches the germline segment, possibly from a read error. J is TRBJ2-1 and V is TRBV7-9; D unclear. The length of the CDR3 is 12 residues. Germline-derived CDR1 and CDR2 are SEHNR and FQNEAQ (reference sequence). CDR3 in DNA: TGTGCCAGCAGCTTAATGCTCGCAGAGGAACTCTTC. This codes for CASSLMLAEELF. Combining the CDR3 with reference TRBV7-9 and TRBJ2-1 gives the whole variable domain DTGVSQNPRHKITKRGQNVTFRCDPISEHNRLYWYRQTLGQGPEFLTYFQNEAQLEKSRLLSDRFSAERPKGSFSTLEIQRTEQGDSAMYLCASSLMLAEELFGPGTRLTVL.

The chain couples TRBV11-2 to TRBJ1-4, with TRBD1 matching 7 bases. This CDR3 region has 16 residues. V lost 3 bases, J lost 7 bases, and 11 bases stayed unmatched. Looked up from germline, CDR1 is SGHAT and CDR2 is FQNNGV. The CDR3 here is CASSFVKGGYGEKLFF. Written as DNA, the CDR3 is TGTGCCAGCAGCTTCGTGAAAGGGGGCTATGGTGAAAAACTGTTTTTT. The full variable domain, its missing parts supplied by reference TRBV11-2 and TRBJ1-4, is EAGVAQSPRYKIIEKRQSVAFWCNPISGHATLYWYQQILGQGPKLLIQFQNNGVVDDSQLPKDRFSAERLKGVDSTLKIQPAKLEDSAVYLCASSFVKGGYGEKLFFGSGTQLSVL.

V is TRBV11-2 and J is TRBJ1-1, with 8 nucleotides matching TRBD1. The CDR3 covers 14 residues. V was pared by 4 bases and J by 1 base, with 2 bases of the junction left unmatched. Germline lookup yields CDR1 SGHAT and CDR2 FQNNGV. The CDR3 here is CASSSGTGNTEAFF. In DNA form, the CDR3 reads TGTGCCAGCAGCTCCGGGACAGGGAACACTGAAGCTTTCTTT.

This clone came up once. The chain employs TRBV19 and TRBJ1-5; 7 bases align to TRBD1. The V segment lost 7 bases and the J segment 0 bases; nucleotides outside the gene matches: 6. Germline CDR1 is LNHDA and CDR2 is SQIVND (reference sequence). The CDR3 totals 15 residues. The CDR3 here is CASTPGGYSNQPQHF. As DNA, the CDR3 is TGTGCCAGTACCCCAGGGGGTTATAGCAATCAGCCCCAGCATTTT. The full variable domain, completed using reference TRBV19 and TRBJ1-5, is DGGITQSPKYLFRKEGQNVTLSCEQNLNHDAMYWYRQDPGQGLRLIYYSQIVNDFQKGDIAEGYSVSREKKESFPLTVTSAQKNPTAFYLCASTPGGYSNQPQHFGDGTRLSIL.

This clone has a single count. The J gene is TRBJ2-2, the V gene TRBV10-2, with D possibly TRBD1 on 5 matching bases. Trimming took 3 bases from V and 5 from J, leaving 10 bases between them. CDR3 size: 14 residues. The V gene's germline CDR1 is WSHSY and CDR2 SAAADI. The CDR3 loop reads CASSDTQGTGELFF. The CDR3 region has the DNA TGCGCCAGCAGTGATACCCAGGGAACCGGGGAGCTGTTTTTT.

This chain joins TRBV5-8 and TRBJ2-3; D possibly corresponds to TRBD2 (5 bases). V was trimmed by 3 bases and J by 8 bases, leaving 10 bases between them. The V gene's germline CDR1 is SGHTS and CDR2 YDEGEE. This CDR3 has 12 amino acids. DNA of the CDR3: TGTGCCAGCAGCTGGGAGCGGCGTACGCAGTATTTT. Translating it yields CASSWERRTQYF.

This chain joins TRBV7-9 and TRBJ1-1; unclear D gene. CDR3 size: 14 residues. CDR1 is SEHNR, CDR2 FQNEAQ, per germline (reference sequence). V was pared by 3 bases and J by 5 bases, with 13 bases between. The CDR3 sequence is CASSFWGEKTEAFF. The CDR3 bases are TGTGCCAGCAGCTTTTGGGGTGAAAAGACTGAAGCTTTCTTT.

The V gene is TRBV18, the J gene TRBJ1-4, with D possibly matching TRBD1 (6 bases). The germline V and J ends were trimmed by 1 base and 3 bases, with 15 bases remaining between them. Germline V lookup: CDR1 KGHSH, CDR2 LQKENI. This CDR3 comprises 17 residues. The CDR3, as DNA: TGTGCCAGCTCACCACTCACAGGGCCCGCGTCTAATGAAAAACTGTTTTTT. This encodes CASSPLTGPASNEKLFF.

CDR3 nucleotide sequence: TGTGCCAGCAGTCGGACCTCTAACACTGAAGCTTTCTTT. Protein sequence: CASSRTSNTEAFF. The chain couples TRBV6-1 to TRBJ1-1; D gene ambiguous. CDR3 length: 13 residues. Germline CDR1 and CDR2: MNHNS and SASEGT. V was pared by 5 bases and J by 2 bases, with 9 bases between.

The chain employs TRBV5-6 and TRBJ1-4, with D uncertain. V shed 4 bases and J shed 0 bases, with 10 bases lying between them. Germline CDR1 reads SGHDT; CDR2 reads YYEEEE. This CDR3 has 15 amino acids. The CDR3 coding sequence is TGTGCCAGCAGCGGGCCGCAATCAACTAATGAAAAACTGTTTTTT. Its protein is CASSGPQSTNEKLFF.

This clone was recorded only once. The gene calls are TRBV5-1 and TRBJ1-4, with 7 positions matching TRBD1. Trimming took 0 bases from V and 8 from J; bases not matched to a gene: 7. The CDR3 is 15 amino acids. Germline assignment: CDR1 SGHRS and CDR2 YFSETQ. The CDR3 bases are TGCGCCAGCAGCTTGGGAGGGGGCGACATGGAAAAACTGTTTTTT. Protein: CASSLGGGDMEKLFF.

The V call is TRBV2, the J call TRBJ1-5; 9 nucleotides align to TRBD1. Germline CDR1 reads SNHLY; CDR2 reads FYNNEI. J gave up 5 bases and V 6 bases, and 8 bases lay outside the gene matches. CDR3 length equals 15 residues. The CDR3 protein is CASRAGTGKDQPQHF. CDR3 nucleotide sequence: TGTGCCAGCAGGGCCGGGACAGGGAAAGATCAGCCCCAGCATTTT.

J is TRBJ2-2 and V is TRBV25-1, with TRBD1 identical over 7 bases. CDR3 length equals 15 residues. Germline V gene data show CDR1 as MGHDK and CDR2 as SYGVNS. V dropped 5 bases and J dropped 0; count of bases not matched to a gene: 3. The CDR3 sequence: CASSRQGANTGELFF. CDR3 DNA: TGTGCCAGCAGTCGTCAGGGGGCGAACACCGGGGAGCTGTTTTTT.

This chain uses TRBV5-1 with TRBJ2-7; D may correspond to TRBD1 or TRBD2 (5 bases each). The V gene lost 0 bases and the J gene lost 0 bases, with 13 bases spanning the gap. Germline CDR1 reads SGHRS; CDR2 reads YFSETQ. The CDR3 has 16 residues. DNA of the CDR3: TGCGCCAGCAGCTTGGCCGGGGCAGCGTACTCCTACGAGCAGTACTTC. Its protein is CASSLAGAAYSYEQYF. The full variable domain, completed using reference TRBV5-1 and TRBJ2-7, is KAGVTQTPRYLIKTRGQQVTLSCSPISGHRSVSWYQQTPGQGLQFLFEYFSETQRNKGNFPGRFSGRQFSNSRSEMNVSTLELGDSALYLCASSLAGAAYSYEQYFGPGTRLTVT.

V usage is TRBV7-3 and J usage is TRBJ2-5; TRBD1 aligns across 8 bases. The germline gives CDR1 SGHTA, CDR2 FQGTGA. V trimming: 2 bases; J trimming: 1 base; junction bases outside the gene matches: 9. This CDR3 has 17 amino acids. CDR3 sequence (DNA): TGTGCCAGCAGCTTATACCCCCGGACAGGGACCCAAGAGACCCAGTACTTC. Translated, it gives CASSLYPRTGTQETQYF.

The chain combines TRBV30 with TRBJ2-3; D not certain. Germline CDR1 is GTSNPN and CDR2 is SVGIG (reference sequence). The CDR3 covers 16 residues. Trimming stripped 3 bases from V and 0 bases from J, with 16 bases between. CDR3 nucleotides: TGTGCCTGGAGCGTAGGCTTAGGTACTAGCACAGATACGCAGTATTTT. Translating it yields CAWSVGLGTSTDTQYF.

The sample holds a few counts of this clone. This sequence joins TRBV28 and TRBJ1-3; unclear D gene. The CDR3 has 13 residues. V dropped 6 bases and J dropped 2 bases, with 8 bases sitting between them. The germline CDR1 and CDR2 sequences are MDHEN and SYDVKM. The DNA of the CDR3 is TGTGCCAGCAGGCCAGGAGCTGGAAACACCATATATTTT. It translates to CASRPGAGNTIYF.

J is TRBJ1-1 and V is TRBV19; D unresolved. CDR3 size: 14 residues. Germline assignment: CDR1 LNHDA and CDR2 SQIVND (reference sequence). Trimming shortened V by 3 bases and J by 2 bases, and 10 bases separated the two germline ends. The CDR3, as DNA: TGTGCCAGTAGTATGTCACCCGGCAACACTGAAGCTTTCTTT. Amino acids: CASSMSPGNTEAFF.